The present T cell receptor beta chain was sequenced within a study of regulatory and conventional T cells in RAG deficiency. Study outcomes and limitations: Omenn CD25-high CD127-low cells may be activated cells, not true Tregs.

Conventional CD4+ T cells were sorted from blood as CD25-low CD127-high cells. A remark on this clone: No antigen is known for it.

Germline-derived CDR1 and CDR2 are MRHNA and SNTAGT. The CDR3 sequence is 20 residues long. Trimming removed 2 bases at V and 2 bases at J, with 27 bases between. TCRdb's table, derived via immunoSEQ multiplex PCR, lists solely in-frame clones and lacks some. The sample carries tens of thousands of clones, 90% to 95% recorded once. These data also formed part of another study, on regulatory T cells. This second study notes: Amplification used 52 TRBV primers and 13 TRBJ primers.

The specimen was CD4+ T cells sorted from blood. The TCR sequence derives from a human donor in good health. V gene TRBV6-4 combines with J gene TRBJ1-1, with TRBD1 as a possible D gene (6 bases). This CDR3 is CASSDNVGENGTQINTEAFF. As DNA, the CDR3 is TGTGCCAGCAGTGACAATGTTGGGGAAAACGGGACACAGATTAACACTGAAGCTTTCTTT.